This record looks at one T cell receptor beta chain sequence and its context. These data originate in a study of technical replicates of blood from several donors. Using immunoSEQ multiplex PCR, the repertoire was profiled, and TCRdb retains in-frame clones only, with some absent. The repertoire has 68,000 or so clones, about 90% of them found once; the top ten carry 0.38%. V was clipped by 4 bases and J by 3 bases, with 11 bases between them. The CDR3 is 13 residues long. Germline V gene data show CDR1 as SGHNT and CDR2 as YYREEE (reference sequence). V and J are TRBV5-4 and TRBJ2-7; D may be TRBD2 (5 bases). This sequence was found in a human donor in good health. Sequencing was done on a sample of T cells isolated from PBMCs. CDR3 in amino acids: CASSPSRDYEQYF. The DNA of the CDR3 is TGTGCCAGCAGCCCTAGCAGAGACTACGAGCAGTACTTC.